Shown below are 26 T cell receptor beta chains from a single sample sequenced in a study of cytomegalovirus exposure and HLA in healthy donors. The PCR used 60 Vbeta and 13 Jbeta primers. Here immunoSEQ multiplex PCR was the method, and the copy in TCRdb shows in-frame clones only, minus some. Among approximately 170,000 clones, 80% were seen once, and the ten largest hold approximately 2%. Specimen: PBMCs. The source of these receptors is a human donor in good health.

This clone was picked up a small number of times. The junction departs from germline at one end; a sequencing error may be responsible. CDR3 nucleotide sequence: TGTGCCAGCAACCCTATCCCGACAGGGAGTGGAAACACCATGTATTTT. The encoded protein is CASNPIPTGSGNTMYF. The chain couples TRBV6-6 to TRBJ1-3; 7 bases fit TRBD1. Per germline, CDR1 MNHNY and CDR2 SVGAGI (reference sequence). The CDR3 consists of 16 residues.

The genes are TRBV10-3 and TRBJ1-1; TRBD1 matches at 7 bases. This CDR3 has 13 amino acids. After removal of 3 bases from V and 7 bases from J, the junction contained 5 bases not matched to a gene. CDR1 and CDR2 (germline): ENHRY, SYGVKD. DNA of the CDR3: TGTGCCATCAGTGAACAGGACAGGCTTGAAGCTTTCTTT. Protein product: CAISEQDRLEAFF.

V is TRBV9 and J is TRBJ2-3, with D tentatively TRBD1 (7 bases). Trimming removed 4 bases from V and 2 bases from J, with 20 bases in between. Germline CDR1 reads SGDLS; CDR2 reads YYNGEE. CDR3 length: 17 amino acids. The CDR3 nucleotides read TGTGCCAGCAGCCCAGGGGGGCGGGGTGGAATCACAGATACGCAGTATTTT. Translation: CASSPGGRGGITDTQYF.

The J gene is TRBJ1-4, the V gene TRBV6-6, with a tentative D call TRBD1 (5 bases). This CDR3 spans 14 amino acids. Germline CDR1 reads MNHNY; CDR2 reads SVGAGI (reference sequence). The V gene lost 8 bases and the J gene lost 7 bases, with 17 bases spanning the gap. In DNA form, the CDR3 reads TGTGCCAGCCTACGGAGGGGATTTGGTGAAAAACTGTTTTTT. Its protein is CASLRRGFGEKLFF.

This clone was seen a few times. The chain combines TRBV6-6 with TRBJ2-1; D possibly corresponds to TRBD1 (6 bases). Germline-derived CDR1 and CDR2 are MNHNY and SVGAGI (reference sequence). V lost 3 bases, J lost 4 bases, and 7 bases lay in between. The CDR3 spans 13 residues. The CDR3 region is CASSYQGYNEQFF. The DNA of the CDR3 is TGTGCCAGCAGTTATCAGGGGTACAATGAGCAGTTCTTC.

The rearrangement uses TRBV4-3 and TRBJ1-1, with D possibly being TRBD1 (5 bases). Per the germline V gene, CDR1 is LGHNA and CDR2 is YSLEER. V was shortened by 4 bases and J by 3 bases, with 12 bases between the two germline ends. This CDR3 spans 14 amino acids. DNA of the CDR3: TGCGCCAGCAGCCGGGAGGCCAGGGACACTGAAGCTTTCTTT. As protein: CASSREARDTEAFF.

The V and J genes are TRBV19 and TRBJ1-4, with 7 bases fitting TRBD1. The CDR3 loop spans 14 amino acids. Germline CDR1 LNHDA, CDR2 SQIVND (reference sequence). V shed 6 bases, J shed 6 bases, and the junction held 7 bases outside the gene matches. In DNA, the CDR3 is TGTGCCAGTAGGGATGGAGGGGGCGATGAAAAACTGTTTTTT. Protein sequence: CASRDGGGDEKLFF.

This chain links TRBV7-7 with TRBJ2-1, with D maybe TRBD1 (5 bases). Germline CDR1 SSHAT, CDR2 FNYEAQ (reference sequence). CDR3 size: 14 residues. V was clipped by 1 base and J by 5 bases, with 9 bases between them. Written as DNA, the CDR3 is TGTGCCAGCAGCTTAGAGGCAGGGAACAATGAGCAGTTCTTC. Translated: CASSLEAGNNEQFF. Full variable domain (remainder filled in from reference TRBV7-7 and TRBJ2-1): GAGVSQSPRYKVTKRGQDVTLRCDPISSHATLYWYQQALGQGPEFLTYFNYEAQPDKSGLPSDRFSAERPEGSISTLTIQRTEQRDSAMYRCASSLEAGNNEQFFGPGTRLTVL.

V gene TRBV5-6 combines with J gene TRBJ2-3, with TRBD2 matching over 15 bases. J gave up 4 bases and V 4 bases, and 10 bases lay outside the gene matches. CDR1 and CDR2 (germline): SGHDT, YYEEEE. This CDR3 spans 18 amino acids. CDR3 nucleotide sequence: TGTGCCAGCAGCCCTTGGACTAGCGGGGGGGAAGGAGCAGATACGCAGTATTTT. The encoded protein is CASSPWTSGGEGADTQYF.

In this sample, this clone turned up a few times. At the DNA level, this CDR3 is encoded by other sequences in the same sample as well. The rearrangement links TRBV4-3 to TRBJ2-3; 10 nucleotides line up with TRBD2. The V segment lost 0 bases and the J segment 1 base; nucleotides outside the gene matches: 1. Germline V gene data show CDR1 as LGHNA and CDR2 as YSLEER. CDR3 size: 16 residues. CDR3 sequence reads: CASSQDLAGGTDTQYF. Here the CDR3 DNA reads TGCGCCAGCAGCCAAGATCTAGCGGGGGGCACAGATACGCAGTATTTT.

This clone was observed a handful of times. The gene calls are TRBV6-5 and TRBJ1-1; no reliable D call. Trimming shortened V by 5 bases and J by 4 bases, and 11 bases separated the two germline ends. Germline CDR1 and CDR2: MNHEY and SVGAGI. The CDR3 has 13 amino acids. For the CDR3, the DNA is TGTGCCAGCAGTACAAGAGGGAGCACTGAAGCTTTCTTT. Translating gives CASSTRGSTEAFF.

This clone has only one observation. This chain connects TRBV7-4 to TRBJ1-6; 11 nucleotides align to TRBD1. The CDR3 has 16 residues. Germline trimming cut 5 bases from V and 10 bases from J; bases unmatched to any gene: 10. Looked up from germline, CDR1 is SGHVT and CDR2 is SQSDAQ. The chain's CDR3 is CASSPCSGTGGSPLHF. DNA of the CDR3: TGTGCCAGCAGCCCTTGCTCGGGGACAGGGGGGTCACCCCTCCACTTT.

The J gene is TRBJ1-5, the V gene TRBV5-8; 8 bases are shared with TRBD1. The germline CDR1 and CDR2 sequences are SGHTS and YDEGEE. The J segment lost 6 bases and the V segment lost 2 bases, leaving 4 bases of the junction unmatched. The CDR3 length is 14 residues. The CDR3 sequence: CASSFGQGGQPQHF. CDR3 coding DNA: TGTGCCAGCAGCTTTGGACAGGGCGGTCAGCCCCAGCATTTT. Supplemented by reference TRBV5-8 and TRBJ1-5, the full variable domain reads EAGVTQSPTHLIKTRGQQATLRCSPISGHTSVYWYQQALGLGLQFLLWYDEGEERNRGNFPPRFSGRQFPNYSSELNVNALELEDSALYLCASSFGQGGQPQHFGDGTRLSIL.

V is TRBV27 and J is TRBJ1-2, with D unresolved. The CDR3 loop spans 13 amino acids. The germline V gene has CDR1 MNHEY and CDR2 SMNVEV (reference sequence). With 2 bases removed from V and 4 bases from J, the gap between germline ends came to 8 bases. The CDR3 DNA is TGTGCCAGCAGTTTAACCCCAGGCTATGGCTACACCTTC. It yields the protein CASSLTPGYGYTF.

This sequence joins TRBV7-6 and TRBJ2-6; 11 bases map to TRBD2. Per germline, CDR1 SGHVS and CDR2 FNYEAQ. This CDR3 region has 18 residues. V was pared by 5 bases and J by 1 base, with 7 bases of the junction left unmatched. CDR3 DNA sequence: TGTGCCAGCAGCCCTGGGGTAGCGGGGGGGTCTGGGGCCAACGTCCTGACTTTC. Protein product: CASSPGVAGGSGANVLTF.

The rearrangement links TRBV28 to TRBJ2-7; 7 nucleotides align to TRBD2. The germline V gene encodes CDR1 MDHEN and CDR2 SYDVKM. The V segment lost 3 bases and the J segment 5 bases; nucleotides outside the gene matches: 7. This CDR3 is 14 amino acids long. The CDR3 region has the DNA TGTGCCAGCAGTTTGGGGGGGAAACCCAACGAGCAGTACTTC. Translated, it gives CASSLGGKPNEQYF.

V is TRBV28 and J is TRBJ2-5; 9 bases match TRBD1. V shed 4 bases, J shed 2 bases, and the junction held 8 bases outside the gene matches. CDR1 is MDHEN and CDR2 is SYDVKM in the germline V gene. The CDR3 is 16 amino acids. CDR3 residues: CASSSNIDRGQETQYF. The DNA for the CDR3 is TGTGCCAGCAGTTCCAATATTGACAGGGGGCAAGAGACCCAGTACTTC. Complete variable domain (other parts from reference TRBV28 and TRBJ2-5): DVKVTQSSRYLVKRTGEKVFLECVQDMDHENMFWYRQDPGLGLRLIYFSYDVKMKEKGDIPEGYSVSREKKERFSLILESASTNQTSMYLCASSSNIDRGQETQYFGPGTRLLVL.

The rearrangement joins TRBV5-8 to TRBJ1-2; perhaps TRBD1 as D (6 bases). CDR3 length: 14 amino acids. Germline loops: CDR1 SGHTS, CDR2 YDEGEE. Trimming took 3 bases from V and 3 from J, leaving 12 bases between them. DNA of the CDR3: TGTGCCAGCAGCTCGTTCGACAGGCACTATGGCTACACCTTC. Residues: CASSSFDRHYGYTF.

As DNA, the CDR3 is TGCAGCGTCCCACCGCGGGCCTACGAGCAGTACTTC. Translated, it gives CSVPPRAYEQYF. The chain uses TRBV29-1 and TRBJ2-7; tentatively, D is TRBD2 (5 bases). With 6 bases removed from V and 2 bases from J, the gap between germline ends came to 11 bases. This CDR3 spans 12 amino acids. The germline V gene has CDR1 SQVTM and CDR2 ANQGSEA.

This clone occurred a few times. The rearrangement joins TRBV11-2 to TRBJ1-1, with a tentative D call TRBD1 (5 bases). CDR1 is SGHAT and CDR2 is FQNNGV in the germline V gene. Trimming left V 3 bases short and J 1 base short, with 12 bases between. The CDR3 is 15 residues long. This chain's CDR3 is CASSFLTAPNTEAFF. Written as DNA, the CDR3 is TGTGCCAGCAGCTTCCTGACAGCTCCGAACACTGAAGCTTTCTTT. Full variable domain (rest looked up from reference TRBV11-2 and TRBJ1-1): EAGVAQSPRYKIIEKRQSVAFWCNPISGHATLYWYQQILGQGPKLLIQFQNNGVVDDSQLPKDRFSAERLKGVDSTLKIQPAKLEDSAVYLCASSFLTAPNTEAFFGQGTRLTVV.

The J gene is TRBJ2-5, the V gene TRBV5-1; D uncertain. CDR1 is SGHRS and CDR2 is YFSETQ in the germline V gene. This CDR3 spans 12 amino acids. Trimming took off 1 base at V and 4 bases at J, with 5 bases between the two ends. The CDR3 region has the DNA TGCGCCAGCAGCTTGTTGAGAGAGACCCAGTACTTC. The encoded protein is CASSLLRETQYF.

The genes are TRBV7-9 and TRBJ2-7, with 7 bases lining up with TRBD2. The CDR3 has 14 residues. Germline V CDR1 and CDR2: SEHNR, FQNEAQ (reference sequence). The ends lost 5 bases at V and 4 bases at J; junction bases unmatched: 8. The DNA of the CDR3 is TGTGCCAGCAGCGGTACGACGGGAGGATACGAGCAGTACTTC. It is translated as CASSGTTGGYEQYF.

Here the CDR3 DNA reads TGTGCCACCAGCAGGATAGGACAGGGCTCCGATGGCTACACCTTC. Its translation: CATSRIGQGSDGYTF. The rearrangement joins TRBV15 to TRBJ1-2; 8 bases line up with TRBD1. Germline CDR1 LNHNV, CDR2 YYDKDF (reference sequence). This CDR3 comprises 15 residues. J was trimmed by 6 bases and V by 3 bases; bases with no gene match: 9.

CDR3 sequence (DNA): TGTGCCAGCAGGTTAGGACAGGGCGACTATGGCTACACCTTC. As protein: CASRLGQGDYGYTF. The rearrangement links TRBV2 to TRBJ1-2, with 8 bases fitting TRBD1. The CDR3 sequence is 14 residues long. CDR1 SNHLY and CDR2 FYNNEI come from the germline V gene. Germline trimming cut 6 bases from V and 3 bases from J; bases unmatched to any gene: 6.

In its sample, this clone was seen once. The rearrangement links TRBV27 to TRBJ2-1; 8 bases align to TRBD2. With 9 bases clipped from V and 8 bases from J, the junction kept 6 bases outside the gene matches. CDR1 is MNHEY, CDR2 SMNVEV, per germline (reference sequence). The CDR3 contains 12 residues. CDR3 sequence reads: CASSPGGDEQFF. CDR3 coding DNA: TGTGCCAGTTCCCCCGGGGGGGATGAGCAGTTCTTC.

With respect to this clone: This same CDR3 is encoded by further DNA sequences in the sample. This sequence joins TRBV7-9 and TRBJ2-1, with D tentatively TRBD2 (5 bases). The CDR3 extends over 13 amino acids. From germline, CDR1 is SEHNR and CDR2 FQNEAQ (reference sequence). V was clipped by 0 bases and J by 7 bases, with 7 bases between them. CDR3 sequence (DNA): TGTGCCAGCAGCTTAGCCGGCGGGAATGAGCAGTTCTTC. Its protein product is CASSLAGGNEQFF. Variable domain in full (rest from reference TRBV7-9 and TRBJ2-1): DTGVSQNPRHKITKRGQNVTFRCDPISEHNRLYWYRQTLGQGPEFLTYFQNEAQLEKSRLLSDRFSAERPKGSFSTLEIQRTEQGDSAMYLCASSLAGGNEQFFGPGTRLTVL.